The 30 T cell receptor beta chains below all came from one sample that was sequenced in a study of shared clonotypes between healthy human individuals (dated by TCRdb to about 2020). The library was made by the immunoSEQ multiplex PCR assay. TCRdb took this table from immuneACCESS and kept in-frame rearrangements with V and J called. Such tables lack part of the clones; where checked against another copy, unresolved V genes explain under half of the gap, and the rest is unexplained. The sample data list 2 million to 2.5 million clones, and 95% of these were observed just once. The ten largest clones take up roughly 0.13% of the sample. The specimen was naive CD4+ T cells sorted from blood. Explained via the paper, the cell subset or site label denotes: CD45RA+ positively selected. The origin of the receptors is a young man in good health.

Only one count was recorded for this clone. This chain joins TRBV6-6 and TRBJ1-2; 8 bases map to TRBD1. Germline CDR1 is MNHNY and CDR2 is SVGAGI (reference sequence). This CDR3 is 14 amino acids long. The junction had 5 bases not matched to a gene; V was cut back by 2 bases and J by 6 bases. CDR3 loop: CASSYLTGENGYTF. The CDR3 bases are TGTGCCAGCAGTTACCTGACAGGGGAGAATGGCTACACCTTC.

This clone was seen a single time. At the DNA level, this CDR3 is encoded by other sequences in the same sample as well. The rearrangement uses TRBV30 and TRBJ2-5, with no clear D. Germline V gene data show CDR1 as GTSNPN and CDR2 as SVGIG (reference sequence). The V gene lost 2 bases and the J gene lost 1 base, with 5 bases spanning the gap. The CDR3 extends over 12 amino acids. CDR3: CAWSLLQETQYF. CDR3 nucleotides: TGTGCCTGGAGTTTGCTCCAAGAGACCCAGTACTTC.

On this clone itself: Other DNA sequences of this sample code for an identical CDR3. V and J are TRBV6-5 and TRBJ2-1; D is unresolved. Deletions cut 8 bases from V and 2 bases from J, with 10 bases between. From germline, CDR1 is MNHEY and CDR2 SVGAGI. The CDR3 has 13 amino acids. The CDR3 region has the DNA TGTGCCAGCTCCCCGACTCCCTACAATGAGCAGTTCTTC. Residues: CASSPTPYNEQFF.

The V call is TRBV4-1, the J call TRBJ2-3, with D tentatively TRBD2 (6 bases). V gave up 7 bases and J gave up 6 bases, with 17 bases separating them. The CDR3 spans 14 residues. The germline V gene has CDR1 MGHRA and CDR2 YSYEKL. The CDR3 protein is CASKLAPTLDTQYF. The CDR3 DNA follows: TGCGCCAGCAAACTAGCTCCTACGCTGGATACGCAGTATTTT.

This sequence joins TRBV27 and TRBJ1-6; weak D call: TRBD1 (5 bases). Per the germline V gene, CDR1 is MNHEY and CDR2 is SMNVEV (reference sequence). This CDR3 is built from 16 residues. V lost 2 bases to trimming and J lost 9 bases, with 17 bases between them. This CDR3 is CASSLGGSWSGSPLHF. DNA for the CDR3: TGTGCCAGCAGTTTAGGGGGGTCGTGGTCGGGTTCACCCCTCCACTTT.

The V gene is TRBV28, the J gene TRBJ1-4, with a possible D match to TRBD1 (5 bases). The CDR3 extends over 15 amino acids. V was clipped by 5 bases and J by 8 bases, with 18 bases between them. The germline V gene encodes CDR1 MDHEN and CDR2 SYDVKM. Here the CDR3 DNA reads TGTGCCAGCAGTATGACCGGGACGGGCGAGGAAAAACTGTTTTTT. This encodes CASSMTGTGEEKLFF.

The chain has TRBV28 and TRBJ2-1; 8 bases agree with TRBD1. With V trimmed by 6 bases and J by 4 bases, 11 bases remained unmatched. The CDR3 has 16 amino acids. Germline V gene lookup returns CDR1 MDHEN and CDR2 SYDVKM. The CDR3 here is CASSSIGDRIYNEQFF. CDR3 DNA: TGTGCCAGCAGCTCCATAGGGGACAGGATTTACAATGAGCAGTTCTTC.

In this sample, this clone turned up once. The chain uses TRBV6-1 and TRBJ1-5, with D hard to call. The germline V gene has CDR1 MNHNS and CDR2 SASEGT. CDR3 size: 13 residues. Trimming left V 2 bases short and J 11 bases short, with 13 bases between. CDR3 coding DNA: TGTGCCAGCAGTGAATTGGGCGGTCTGGCCCAGCATTTT. This sequence encodes CASSELGGLAQHF.

The chain couples TRBV4-3 to TRBJ2-7, with D hard to call. Trimming removed 0 bases from V and 4 bases from J, with 10 bases in between. CDR1 and CDR2 from the germline V gene are LGHNA and YSLEER. This CDR3 has 14 residues. The CDR3 here is CASSQDGSRYEQYF. The CDR3 region has the DNA TGCGCCAGCAGCCAAGATGGTAGCAGGTACGAGCAGTACTTC.

This sequence joins TRBV5-1 and TRBJ2-2; D is possibly TRBD1 (5 bases). Trimming removed 1 base from V and 6 bases from J, with 22 bases in between. The CDR3 is 18 amino acids. The germline gives CDR1 SGHRS, CDR2 YFSETQ. In DNA form, the CDR3 reads TGCGCCAGCAGCTTGCGCGTCCACTGGGGCGGCCCGCCCGGGGAGCTGTTTTTT. This translates into CASSLRVHWGGPPGELFF.

Turning to this clone: Other DNA sequences in this specimen translate into the identical CDR3. The rearrangement links TRBV29-1 to TRBJ2-7; 13 bases map to TRBD2. Unmatched junction bases numbered 4, after V lost 7 bases and J lost 4 bases. Germline V gene lookup returns CDR1 SQVTM and CDR2 ANQGSEA. CDR3 length: 13 amino acids. CDR3 in DNA: TGCAGCGCCGGGACTAGCGGGGTGTACGAGCAGTACTTC. It yields the protein CSAGTSGVYEQYF.

Concerning this clone itself: A single base separates this from a much larger clone, so it may be a read error. The V gene is TRBV5-1, the J gene TRBJ1-2; D uncertain. The CDR3 runs 15 residues. The germline V and J ends were trimmed by 0 bases and 0 bases, with 9 bases remaining between them. Germline lookup yields CDR1 SGHRS and CDR2 YFSETQ. This CDR3 reads CASSLGPVANYGYTF. The CDR3, as DNA: TGCGCCAGCAGCTTGGGGCCAGTTGCTAACTATGGCTACACCTTC.

This chain connects TRBV7-9 to TRBJ1-2; TRBD1 agrees at 9 bases. The trim removed 4 bases at V and 6 bases at J, leaving 12 bases unmatched. The CDR3 is made up of 16 amino acids. CDR1 and CDR2 (germline): SEHNR, FQNEAQ (reference sequence). The DNA of the CDR3 is TGTGCCAGCAGCTCATCGGACAGGGGATCTCTGGATGGCTACACCTTC. Its translation: CASSSSDRGSLDGYTF.

The rearrangement joins TRBV18 to TRBJ2-5; 8 nucleotides agree with TRBD1. The V gene's germline CDR1 is KGHSH and CDR2 LQKENI. V lost 3 bases to trimming and J lost 1 base; unmatched junction nucleotides: 19. This CDR3 comprises 20 residues. CDR3 protein: CASSPPLGQEPRSSQETQYF. Here the CDR3 DNA reads TGTGCCAGCTCACCTCCCCTGGGACAGGAGCCCAGGAGCTCCCAAGAGACCCAGTACTTC.

CDR3 sequence: CASSPSGETQYF. CDR3 coding DNA: TGTGCCAGCAGCCCCTCTGGGGAGACCCAGTACTTC. The chain combines TRBV7-2 with TRBJ2-5; D not resolved. Trimming left V 5 bases short and J 5 bases short, with 9 bases between. Per germline, CDR1 SGHTA and CDR2 FQGNSA. The CDR3 loop spans 12 amino acids.

The chain has TRBV5-1 and TRBJ2-2; D is possibly TRBD2 (5 bases). The V and J ends lost 4 bases and 4 bases respectively, with 14 bases between them. CDR3 length: 15 residues. Germline V lookup: CDR1 SGHRS, CDR2 YFSETQ. CDR3 sequence: CASSADGILTGELFF. Here the CDR3 DNA reads TGCGCCAGCAGCGCAGACGGGATACTCACCGGGGAGCTGTTTTTT.

This clone was counted once. This sequence joins TRBV4-3 and TRBJ1-6, with a tentative D call TRBD1 (5 bases). V was clipped by 0 bases and J by 8 bases, with 8 bases between them. The CDR3 has 14 amino acids. Germline loops: CDR1 LGHNA, CDR2 YSLEER. CDR3: CASSQESGYSPLHF. The DNA for the CDR3 is TGCGCCAGCAGCCAAGAGTCAGGGTATTCACCCCTCCACTTT.

The gene calls are TRBV2 and TRBJ2-1; no firm D call. Trimming removed 6 bases at V and 7 bases at J, with 10 bases between. The length of the CDR3 is 12 residues. Germline CDR1 reads SNHLY; CDR2 reads FYNNEI. The CDR3 reads CASRKTDNEQFF. In DNA, the CDR3 is TGTGCCAGCAGGAAAACAGATAATGAGCAGTTCTTC.

The chain has TRBV13 and TRBJ2-7; D is uncertain. The length of the CDR3 is 14 residues. CDR1 and CDR2 from the germline V gene are PRHDT and FYEKMQ (reference sequence). V lost 1 base, J lost 0 bases, and 7 bases lay in between. The CDR3 protein is CASSLVGSSYEQYF. Written as DNA, the CDR3 is TGTGCCAGCAGCTTAGTCGGCAGCTCCTACGAGCAGTACTTC.

The chain employs TRBV5-1 and TRBJ2-3, with 7 nucleotides matching TRBD2. The J segment lost 9 bases and the V segment lost 4 bases, leaving 2 bases of the junction unmatched. Germline V gene lookup returns CDR1 SGHRS and CDR2 YFSETQ. This CDR3 comprises 11 residues. CDR3 bases: TGCGCCAGCAGCCCGGGGGGAACGCAGTATTTT. It encodes CASSPGGTQYF.

The chain uses TRBV11-2 and TRBJ2-1; no clear D. Trimming left V 5 bases short and J 9 bases short, with 20 bases between. The CDR3 spans 15 residues. Germline V CDR1 and CDR2: SGHAT, FQNNGV. CDR3: CASSQPRLVATEQFF. In DNA form, the CDR3 reads TGTGCCAGCAGCCAGCCCCGGCTGGTGGCTACTGAGCAGTTCTTC.

This clone occurred once. This sequence joins TRBV10-3 and TRBJ1-6; 8 bases match TRBD1. The CDR3 is 16 residues long. Germline CDR1 is ENHRY and CDR2 is SYGVKD. V was pared by 2 bases and J by 5 bases, with 5 bases of the junction left unmatched. CDR3 loop: CAISEQGAVNNSPLHF. The CDR3 region has the DNA TGTGCCATCAGTGAGCAGGGGGCAGTAAATAATTCACCCCTCCACTTT.

Comment on this clone: The sample holds other DNA sequences that translate to the same CDR3. The J gene is TRBJ1-3, the V gene TRBV6-5; the D is unclear. This CDR3 has 14 amino acids. The germline V and J ends were trimmed by 2 bases and 2 bases, with 7 bases remaining between them. In germline, CDR1 is MNHEY, CDR2 SVGAGI. CDR3 sequence: CASSYDRAGNTIYF. DNA of the CDR3: TGTGCCAGCAGTTACGACCGGGCTGGAAACACCATATATTTT.

The rearrangement uses TRBV29-1 and TRBJ2-2; D is unclear. This CDR3 is 12 amino acids long. Trimming cost V 6 bases and J 6 bases, with 11 bases left between them. Per germline, CDR1 SQVTM and CDR2 ANQGSEA. The CDR3 loop reads CSVVNWAGELFF. The CDR3 DNA sequence: TGCAGCGTGGTTAATTGGGCCGGGGAGCTGTTTTTT.

Points on this clone: Other DNA variants within this sample encode the same CDR3. The J gene is TRBJ2-2, the V gene TRBV6-6; the D is unclear. Trimming pared 0 bases from V and 8 bases from J, leaving 4 bases between. This CDR3 contains 12 residues. In germline, CDR1 is MNHNY, CDR2 SVGAGI (reference sequence). CDR3 loop: CASSYSGGELFF. In DNA form, the CDR3 reads TGTGCCAGCAGTTACTCGGGTGGGGAGCTGTTTTTT.

Of note for this clone: This sample includes further DNA sequences coding for the same CDR3. The J gene is TRBJ2-7, the V gene TRBV7-2, with D perhaps matching TRBD1 or TRBD2 (6 bases each). CDR3 length: 15 amino acids. V was pared by 2 bases and J by 4 bases, with 15 bases between. Germline V gene sequence: CDR1 SGHTA, CDR2 FQGNSA. DNA of the CDR3: TGTGCCAGCAGCTTAAGTTCCGGGGGCGGGTACGAGCAGTACTTC. Its translation: CASSLSSGGGYEQYF.

This chain links TRBV6-1 with TRBJ2-1; 8 positions match TRBD1. CDR3 size: 11 residues. Germline CDR1 and CDR2: MNHNS and SASEGT. J lost 12 bases, V lost 5 bases, and 3 bases had no gene match. The chain's CDR3 is CASSRGQGQFF. Here the CDR3 DNA reads TGTGCCAGCAGTCGCGGACAGGGGCAGTTCTTC.

The V and J genes are TRBV30 and TRBJ1-5; the match to TRBD1 covers 7 bases. V trimming: 2 bases; J trimming: 6 bases; junction bases outside the gene matches: 4. The CDR3 spans 13 residues. Germline values: CDR1 GTSNPN, CDR2 SVGIG (reference sequence). This CDR3 is CAWSPQGVQPQHF. The CDR3 region has the DNA TGTGCCTGGAGTCCGCAGGGGGTTCAGCCCCAGCATTTT.

The J gene is TRBJ1-2, the V gene TRBV27, with a tentative D call TRBD1 (6 bases). Germline CDR1 reads MNHEY; CDR2 reads SMNVEV (reference sequence). This CDR3 is built from 14 residues. The V end lost 6 bases, the J end lost 8 bases, and 19 bases lay between the germline ends. The CDR3 sequence is CASSPGQGSWGYTF. CDR3 nucleotides: TGTGCCAGCAGCCCGGGACAAGGCTCTTGGGGCTACACCTTC.

To note about this clone: Given a far larger clone just one base away, this is likely a sequencing read error. The CDR3 carries no conserved terminal phenylalanine or tryptophan, so it likely arises from a read error. Because the CDR3's place on the DNA is in doubt, the DNA is left out and the CDR3 is given as listed by TCRdb. The chain has TRBV30 and TRBJ1-1. The CDR3 is 11 residues long, counting both termini. Germline V gene lookup returns CDR1 GTSNPN and CDR2 SVGIG (reference sequence). The chain's CDR3 is CAWSARGHSFL.